This T cell receptor beta chain comes out of a study of blood T cells in healthy people across ages. Findings and limits, study-wide: A roughly linear age-dependent decrease characterized TCR beta diversity per million T cells.

A second PCR, run for about 7 to 11 cycles, used a sample-barcoded 5' primer plus a J-beta primer mix. Each CDR3 protein gets one entry after TCRdb re-called the 5' RACE reads with MiXCR. The sample yields about 500,000 distinct CDR3 sequences, 24% seen once. The authors isolated at least 6 million PBMCs per sample. Per sample, at least 5.5 micrograms of total RNA were extracted. Comment on this clonotype: Its antigen is not known.

V was shortened by 0 bases and J by 8 bases, with 13 bases between the two germline ends. This CDR3 comprises 14 residues. This same sample was also part of a study on T cells of mothers and their children. That report notes: Researchers report slightly higher, though non-significant, overlap in related mother-child pairs than in unrelated pairs.

This chain links TRBV12-3 or TRBV12-4 with TRBJ1-1, with D possibly TRBD1 on 5 matching bases. Sequenced input: blood. This sequence originates from a boy younger than 18 in good health. DNA of the CDR3: TGTGCCAGCAGTTTAGCGCTCAGGGACCCCGAAGCTTTCTTT. Translation: CASSLALRDPEAFF.